Listed here are 15 T cell receptor beta chains from one sample, sequenced in a study of patients and donors after allogeneic stem cell transplantation. TCRdb redid the calling of the RT-PCR reads with MiXCR, one entry per CDR3 protein. The table has about a million distinct CDR3 sequences, around 17% seen once. Sequenced input: blood, either unsorted or a sorted T cell fraction (not recorded which). All receptors derive from a human donor who was either an allogeneic HSCT recipient or a stem cell or donor lymphocyte infusion donor (not recorded which). It is not recorded whose cells these are; they may come from a transplant donor.

The genes are TRBV20-1 and TRBJ1-2; D might be TRBD1 (6 bases). CDR1 is DFQATT, CDR2 SNEGSKA, per germline (reference sequence). V lost 0 bases and J 5 bases, leaving 16 bases between the germline ends. There are 15 residues in the CDR3. The CDR3 coding sequence is TGCAGTGCTAGAGATAATGCGGGGGGCATTTATGGCTACACCTTC. Its protein product is CSARDNAGGIYGYTF.

The rearrangement uses TRBV20-1 and TRBJ2-7; 7 positions agree with TRBD2. The germline gives CDR1 DFQATT, CDR2 SNEGSKA (reference sequence). The J segment lost 2 bases and the V segment lost 6 bases, leaving 10 bases of the junction unmatched. CDR3 length: 14 residues. In DNA, the CDR3 is TGCAGTGCCCCCCTAGCGGCTCCTCCCTACGAGCAGTACTTC. Encoded protein: CSAPLAAPPYEQYF.

A note on this clonotype: A clone one base away is much larger, so this may be a read error. The rearrangement joins TRBV29-1 to TRBJ2-4, with TRBD2 as a possible D gene (6 bases). CDR1 is SQVTM and CDR2 is ANQGSEA in the germline V gene. The CDR3 is 12 amino acids. The CDR3 DNA reads TGCAGCGTTGAGTCGGGGGATAACACTCAGTACTTC. It specifies CSVESGDNTQYF. Complete variable domain (other parts from reference TRBV29-1 and TRBJ2-4): SAVISQKPSRDICQRGTSLTIQCQVDSQVTMMFWYRQQPGQSLTLIATANQGSEATYESGFVIDKFPISRPNLTFSTLTVSNMSPEDSSIYLCSVESGDNTQYFGAGTRLSVL.

The rearrangement links TRBV9 to TRBJ2-2, with D perhaps matching TRBD2 (5 bases). This CDR3 has 16 residues. Germline values: CDR1 SGDLS, CDR2 YYNGEE. V was trimmed by 0 bases and J by 8 bases, leaving 17 bases between them. The DNA of the CDR3 is TGTGCCAGCAGCGTAGAGACGGGGAAGGGTCTTGGGGAGCTGTTTTTT. Its protein product is CASSVETGKGLGELFF.

This rearrangement joins TRBV24-1 to TRBJ2-7; TRBD1 is a possible D gene (6 bases). The V end lost 4 bases, the J end lost 2 bases, and 14 bases lay between the germline ends. This CDR3 has 15 amino acids. Germline loops: CDR1 KGHDR, CDR2 SFDVKD. The CDR3 sequence: CATSDSDRSAYEQYF. Written as DNA, the CDR3 is TGTGCCACCAGTGACTCGGACAGAAGCGCCTACGAGCAGTACTTC.

The chain carries TRBV24-1 and TRBJ2-1; a possible D gene is TRBD2 (5 bases). Germline V CDR1 and CDR2: KGHDR, SFDVKD. CDR3 length: 16 residues. V was trimmed by 1 base and J by 0 bases, leaving 9 bases between them. CDR3 DNA sequence: TGTGCCACCAGTGATTTCAGAGGGAGCTCCTACAATGAGCAGTTCTTC. Encoded protein: CATSDFRGSSYNEQFF.

V is TRBV7-3 and J is TRBJ2-3; perhaps D is TRBD1 or TRBD2 (6 bases each). Germline-derived CDR1 and CDR2 are SGHTA and FQGTGA. Trimming pared 5 bases from V and 3 bases from J, leaving 15 bases between. This CDR3 contains 15 residues. CDR3 sequence: CASSTGTLVTDTQYF. In DNA, the CDR3 is TGTGCCAGCAGCACAGGGACTTTAGTTACAGATACGCAGTATTTT.

V usage is TRBV20-1 and J usage is TRBJ1-1, with 7 bases identical to TRBD1. The length of the CDR3 is 14 residues. Germline CDR1 DFQATT, CDR2 SNEGSKA (reference sequence). V gave up 1 base and J gave up 5 bases; unmatched junction bases: 7. CDR3 in DNA: TGCAGTGCTAGAGGAAGACAGGGTTGGACTGAAGCTTTCTTT. This gives the protein CSARGRQGWTEAFF.

This chain connects TRBV29-1 to TRBJ2-5; 10 bases match TRBD2. The J segment lost 2 bases and the V segment lost 6 bases, leaving 21 bases of the junction unmatched. The germline CDR1 and CDR2 sequences are SQVTM and ANQGSEA. The CDR3 runs to 19 residues. The CDR3 protein is CSVVSGRGPDRPFQETQYF. CDR3 coding DNA: TGCAGCGTCGTAAGCGGGAGGGGCCCTGACCGGCCCTTTCAAGAGACCCAGTACTTC.

The chain is built from TRBV29-1 and TRBJ2-2; a possible D gene is TRBD2 (5 bases). The germline gives CDR1 SQVTM, CDR2 ANQGSEA. The CDR3 is 13 amino acids. V dropped 7 bases and J dropped 1 base, with 10 bases sitting between them. In nucleotides, the CDR3 is TGCAGCGCAGGACGGGGGAACACCGGGGAGCTGTTTTTT. Protein sequence: CSAGRGNTGELFF.

The chain has TRBV3-1 and TRBJ1-1; possible D gene TRBD1, 5 bases. Trimming took 7 bases from V and 7 from J, leaving 16 bases between them. There are 13 residues in the CDR3. Germline values: CDR1 LGHDT, CDR2 YNNKEL (reference sequence). The CDR3 protein is CASKHGGVNEAFF. As DNA, the CDR3 is TGTGCCAGCAAGCATGGGGGGGTAAATGAAGCTTTCTTT.

The chain employs TRBV4-2 and TRBJ2-1, with 8 bases aligning to TRBD2. Trimming took 0 bases from V and 6 from J; bases not matched to a gene: 7. Germline V gives CDR1 LGHNA, CDR2 YNFKEQ. The CDR3 spans 16 residues. DNA of the CDR3: TGTGCCAGCAGCCAAGATAGTCGCGGGGGGCCCAATGAGCAGTTCTTC. It specifies CASSQDSRGGPNEQFF.

At least ten counts were recorded for this clonotype. The chain joins TRBV29-1 to TRBJ1-1; 9 bases fit TRBD1. The germline CDR1 and CDR2 sequences are SQVTM and ANQGSEA. J gave up 5 bases and V 7 bases, and 8 bases lay outside the gene matches. This CDR3 has 13 residues. The CDR3 region has the DNA TGCAGCGCACCGGACAGGGGTGGGACTGAAGCTTTCTTT. It encodes CSAPDRGGTEAFF.

The chain couples TRBV19 to TRBJ2-4, with D possibly matching TRBD2 (5 bases). Between the trimmed V and J ends, which lost 3 bases and 11 bases, there was a span of 17 bases. Germline-derived CDR1 and CDR2 are LNHDA and SQIVND (reference sequence). The CDR3 runs to 14 residues. CDR3 nucleotide sequence: TGTGCCAGTAGTATCGCCCCCGGAGGCGCAGTTCAGTACTTC. This sequence encodes CASSIAPGGAVQYF.

The chain uses TRBV20-1 and TRBJ2-3; a weak D match, TRBD2 (6 bases). Trimming left V 5 bases short and J 0 bases short, with 9 bases between. Germline-derived CDR1 and CDR2 are DFQATT and SNEGSKA (reference sequence). This CDR3 region has 13 residues. As DNA, the CDR3 is TGCAGTGCTCCGACTAGTAGCACAGATACGCAGTATTTT. It codes for CSAPTSSTDTQYF.